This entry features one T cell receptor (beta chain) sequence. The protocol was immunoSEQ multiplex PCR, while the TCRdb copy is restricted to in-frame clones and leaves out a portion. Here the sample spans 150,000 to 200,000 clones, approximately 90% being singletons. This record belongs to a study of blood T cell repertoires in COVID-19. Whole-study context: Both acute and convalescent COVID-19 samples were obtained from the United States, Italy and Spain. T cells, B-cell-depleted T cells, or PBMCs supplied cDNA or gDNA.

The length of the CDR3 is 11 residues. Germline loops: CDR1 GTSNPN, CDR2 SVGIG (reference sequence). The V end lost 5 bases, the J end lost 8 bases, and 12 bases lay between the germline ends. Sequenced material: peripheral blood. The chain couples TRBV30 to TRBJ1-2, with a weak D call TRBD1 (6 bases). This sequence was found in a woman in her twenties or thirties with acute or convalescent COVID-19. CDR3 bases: TGTGCCTGGGGGGGGGCGCGAGGCTACACCTTC. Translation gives CAWGGARGYTF. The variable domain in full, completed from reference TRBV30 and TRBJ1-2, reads SQTIHQWPATLVQPVGSPLSLECTVEGTSNPNLYWYRQAAGRGLQLLFYSVGIGQISSEVPQNLSASRPQDRQFILSSKKLLLSDSGFYLCAWGGARGYTFGSGTRLTVV.